One T cell receptor (beta chain) is described in this entry. Its specificity is not known. This was a deep-level run. TCRdb keeps only in-frame clones here, not all; method: immunoSEQ multiplex PCR. The table includes around 560,000 clones, around 95% detected once. The data stem from a study of shared clonotypes between healthy human individuals. The CDR3 runs to 15 residues. Trimming shortened V by 4 bases and J by 2 bases, and 14 bases separated the two germline ends. Germline CDR1 and CDR2: MGHRA and YSYEKL. Overall study results and limits: Represented diversity (both genetic and exposure-history) was limited by the small number of donors. The sharing of 4% to 5.5% of naive CD4 clonotypes was seen across several donors.

Naive CD8 cells comprised CD45RO-negative, CCR7-positively selected cells, excluding terminally differentiated effector memory CD45RA+ cells. The donor population consisted of healthy HIV-negative adults with no recent acute infections or vaccinations. The sequenced sample was naive CD8+ T cells sorted from blood. The receptor was isolated from a woman in her 30s in good health. This chain links TRBV4-1 with TRBJ1-2; tentatively, D is TRBD1 (6 bases). The CDR3: CASSPLDSPNYGYTF. DNA of the CDR3: TGCGCCAGCAGCCCCTTGGACAGCCCCAACTATGGCTACACCTTC.